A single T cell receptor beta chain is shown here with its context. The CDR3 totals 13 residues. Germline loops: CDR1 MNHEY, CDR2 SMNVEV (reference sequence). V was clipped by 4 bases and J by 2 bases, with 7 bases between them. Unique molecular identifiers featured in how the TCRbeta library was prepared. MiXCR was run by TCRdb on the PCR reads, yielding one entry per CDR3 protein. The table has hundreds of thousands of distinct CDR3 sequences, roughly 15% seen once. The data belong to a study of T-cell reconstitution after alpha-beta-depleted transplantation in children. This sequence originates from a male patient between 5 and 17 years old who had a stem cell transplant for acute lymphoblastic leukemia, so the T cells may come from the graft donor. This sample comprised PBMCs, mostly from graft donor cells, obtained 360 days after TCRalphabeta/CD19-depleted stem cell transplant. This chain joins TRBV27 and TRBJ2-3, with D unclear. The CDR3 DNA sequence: TGTGCCAGCAGTTCACCCCACACAGATACGCAGTATTTT. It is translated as CASSSPHTDTQYF.